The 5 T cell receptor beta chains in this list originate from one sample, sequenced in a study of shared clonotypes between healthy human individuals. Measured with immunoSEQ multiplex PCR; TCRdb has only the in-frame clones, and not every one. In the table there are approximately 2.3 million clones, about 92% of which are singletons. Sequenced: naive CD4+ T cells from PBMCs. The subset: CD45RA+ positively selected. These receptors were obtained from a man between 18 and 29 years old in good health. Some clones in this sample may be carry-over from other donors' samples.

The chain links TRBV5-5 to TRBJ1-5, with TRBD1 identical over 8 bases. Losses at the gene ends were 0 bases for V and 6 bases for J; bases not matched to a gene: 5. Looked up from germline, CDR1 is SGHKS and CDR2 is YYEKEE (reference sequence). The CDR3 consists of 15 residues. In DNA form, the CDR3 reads TGTGCCAGCAGCTTGGGACAGGGGATGGGTCAGCCCCAGCATTTT. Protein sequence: CASSLGQGMGQPQHF.

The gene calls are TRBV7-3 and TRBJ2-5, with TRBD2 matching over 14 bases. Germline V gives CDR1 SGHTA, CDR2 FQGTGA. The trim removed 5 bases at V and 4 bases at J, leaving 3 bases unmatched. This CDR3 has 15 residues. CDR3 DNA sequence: TGTGCCAGCAGCCAGGGACTAGCGGGAGCAGAGACCCAGTACTTC. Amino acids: CASSQGLAGAETQYF.

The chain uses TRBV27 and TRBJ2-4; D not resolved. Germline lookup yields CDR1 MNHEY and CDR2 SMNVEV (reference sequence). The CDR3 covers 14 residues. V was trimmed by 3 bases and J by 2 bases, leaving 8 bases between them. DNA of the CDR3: TGTGCCAGCAGTTTTAGGGCCACCAAAAACATTCAGTACTTC. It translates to CASSFRATKNIQYF.

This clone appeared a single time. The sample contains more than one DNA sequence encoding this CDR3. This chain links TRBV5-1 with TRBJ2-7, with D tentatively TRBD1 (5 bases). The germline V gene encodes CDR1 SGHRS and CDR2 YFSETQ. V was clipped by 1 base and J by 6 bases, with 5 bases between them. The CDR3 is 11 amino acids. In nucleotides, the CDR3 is TGCGCCAGCAGCTTGAGGGGCGAGCAGTACTTC. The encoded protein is CASSLRGEQYF. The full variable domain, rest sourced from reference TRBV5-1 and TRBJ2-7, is KAGVTQTPRYLIKTRGQQVTLSCSPISGHRSVSWYQQTPGQGLQFLFEYFSETQRNKGNFPGRFSGRQFSNSRSEMNVSTLELGDSALYLCASSLRGEQYFGPGTRLTVT.

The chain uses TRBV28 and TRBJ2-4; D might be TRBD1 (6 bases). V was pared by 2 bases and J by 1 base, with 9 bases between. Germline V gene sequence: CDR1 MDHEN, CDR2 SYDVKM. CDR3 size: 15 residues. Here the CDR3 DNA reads TGTGCCAGCAGTTTACCAGGGGACGCCAAAAACATTCAGTACTTC. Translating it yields CASSLPGDAKNIQYF.